The clone carrying this T cell receptor beta chain was recorded at least ten times. An end of the junction does not agree with germline; a read error may underlie this. As for time point: newly diagnosed GD, antithyroid drugs for less than 3 months. Construction of the TCR library relied on RNA isolated from PBMCs. Graves' disease diagnosis used American Thyroid Association guidelines. The EDTA tubes were filled with around 9 milliliters of drawn peripheral blood. Construction of the TCR beta libraries employed iRepertoire HTBI primers in conjunction with Arm-PCR of CDR3 regions. TCRdb passed the multiplex PCR reads through MiXCR, listing each CDR3 protein once. This sample yields approximately 470,000 distinct CDR3 sequences, of which 15% to 20% are seen a single time; 12% belongs to the top ten. The data were obtained in a study of regulatory T cells in long-lasting Graves disease. These data are also associated with another study on T cells in Graves' hyperthyroidism and ophthalmopathy. That report adds: The HTBI primer set drove a first-round RT-PCR of the TCR CDR3.

Sequencing used peripheral blood mononuclear cells (PBMCs), obtained at new diagnosis, from a patient treated with antithyroid drugs. This receptor was taken from a man aged 35-49 years with Graves disease.

The CDR3 loop reads CASSLDGYEQYF. DNA of the CDR3: TGTGCCAGCAGCTTGGACGGCTACGAGCAGTACTTC. The chain uses TRBV5-1 and TRBJ2-7; D not resolved. The CDR3 consists of 12 residues. Germline CDR1 SGHRS, CDR2 YFSETQ.